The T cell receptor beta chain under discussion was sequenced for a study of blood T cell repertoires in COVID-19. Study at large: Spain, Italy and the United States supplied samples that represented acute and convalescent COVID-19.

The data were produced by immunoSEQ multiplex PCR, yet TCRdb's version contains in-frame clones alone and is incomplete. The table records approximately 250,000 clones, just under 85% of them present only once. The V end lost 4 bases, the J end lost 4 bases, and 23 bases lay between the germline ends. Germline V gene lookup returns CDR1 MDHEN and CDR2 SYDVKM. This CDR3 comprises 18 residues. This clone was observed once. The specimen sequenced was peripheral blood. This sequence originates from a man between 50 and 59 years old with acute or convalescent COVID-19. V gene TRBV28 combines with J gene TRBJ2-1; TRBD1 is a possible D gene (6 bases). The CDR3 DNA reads TGTGCCAGCAGTTCCTACCAAACCACAGGGTCGTGGTACAATGAGCAGTTCTTC. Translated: CASSSYQTTGSWYNEQFF. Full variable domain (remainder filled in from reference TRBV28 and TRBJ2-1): DVKVTQSSRYLVKRTGEKVFLECVQDMDHENMFWYRQDPGLGLRLIYFSYDVKMKEKGDIPEGYSVSREKKERFSLILESASTNQTSMYLCASSSYQTTGSWYNEQFFGPGTRLTVL.